This T cell receptor (beta chain) was found in a study of shared clonotypes between healthy human individuals. Findings and limits, study-wide: Roughly 5% of naive CD4 clonotypes were shared across several donors.

Germline V lookup: CDR1 SGHTS, CDR2 YDEGEE. The V and J ends lost 4 bases and 0 bases respectively, with 17 bases between them. The CDR3 has 16 amino acids. The table came from immunoSEQ multiplex PCR; TCRdb's copy has only in-frame clones and leaves some out. The sample has more than 550,000 clones, 90% seen once. This clone was recorded only once. Its target is unknown. The chain recombines TRBV5-8 with TRBJ2-7; D uncertain. This TCR was recovered from a man aged 18-30 years in good health. Some clones in this sample may be carry-over from other donors' samples. Sequenced sample: memory CD8+ T cells from PBMCs. Described subset: CD45RO+ cells pooled with CCR7-negative TemRA cells. CDR3: CASSRARALSSYEQYF. The CDR3 nucleotides read TGTGCCAGCAGCCGAGCACGGGCCCTATCCTCCTACGAGCAGTACTTC.